This TCR beta chain was sequenced for a study of memory CD4+ T cells and cytomegalovirus serostatus. V lost 1 base and J lost 5, with 11 bases in between. The germline V gene encodes CDR1 SGHTA and CDR2 FQGNSA. This CDR3 contains 14 residues. Single viable CD3+CD4+CD8-CD45RO+ cells were sorted as the memory CD4+ T cells. Sequenced by immunoSEQ multiplex PCR; TCRdb stores in-frame clones only, minus some. The data contain approximately 42,000 clones, 79% of them singletons. The chain uses TRBV7-2 and TRBJ1-1; D not certain. The sequence was collected from an adult in good health and CMV-seronegative. Sequencing was carried out using memory CD4+ T cells from blood. This CDR3 reads CASSLEGQRTEAFF. DNA for the CDR3: TGTGCCAGCAGCTTAGAAGGCCAGAGGACTGAAGCTTTCTTT.